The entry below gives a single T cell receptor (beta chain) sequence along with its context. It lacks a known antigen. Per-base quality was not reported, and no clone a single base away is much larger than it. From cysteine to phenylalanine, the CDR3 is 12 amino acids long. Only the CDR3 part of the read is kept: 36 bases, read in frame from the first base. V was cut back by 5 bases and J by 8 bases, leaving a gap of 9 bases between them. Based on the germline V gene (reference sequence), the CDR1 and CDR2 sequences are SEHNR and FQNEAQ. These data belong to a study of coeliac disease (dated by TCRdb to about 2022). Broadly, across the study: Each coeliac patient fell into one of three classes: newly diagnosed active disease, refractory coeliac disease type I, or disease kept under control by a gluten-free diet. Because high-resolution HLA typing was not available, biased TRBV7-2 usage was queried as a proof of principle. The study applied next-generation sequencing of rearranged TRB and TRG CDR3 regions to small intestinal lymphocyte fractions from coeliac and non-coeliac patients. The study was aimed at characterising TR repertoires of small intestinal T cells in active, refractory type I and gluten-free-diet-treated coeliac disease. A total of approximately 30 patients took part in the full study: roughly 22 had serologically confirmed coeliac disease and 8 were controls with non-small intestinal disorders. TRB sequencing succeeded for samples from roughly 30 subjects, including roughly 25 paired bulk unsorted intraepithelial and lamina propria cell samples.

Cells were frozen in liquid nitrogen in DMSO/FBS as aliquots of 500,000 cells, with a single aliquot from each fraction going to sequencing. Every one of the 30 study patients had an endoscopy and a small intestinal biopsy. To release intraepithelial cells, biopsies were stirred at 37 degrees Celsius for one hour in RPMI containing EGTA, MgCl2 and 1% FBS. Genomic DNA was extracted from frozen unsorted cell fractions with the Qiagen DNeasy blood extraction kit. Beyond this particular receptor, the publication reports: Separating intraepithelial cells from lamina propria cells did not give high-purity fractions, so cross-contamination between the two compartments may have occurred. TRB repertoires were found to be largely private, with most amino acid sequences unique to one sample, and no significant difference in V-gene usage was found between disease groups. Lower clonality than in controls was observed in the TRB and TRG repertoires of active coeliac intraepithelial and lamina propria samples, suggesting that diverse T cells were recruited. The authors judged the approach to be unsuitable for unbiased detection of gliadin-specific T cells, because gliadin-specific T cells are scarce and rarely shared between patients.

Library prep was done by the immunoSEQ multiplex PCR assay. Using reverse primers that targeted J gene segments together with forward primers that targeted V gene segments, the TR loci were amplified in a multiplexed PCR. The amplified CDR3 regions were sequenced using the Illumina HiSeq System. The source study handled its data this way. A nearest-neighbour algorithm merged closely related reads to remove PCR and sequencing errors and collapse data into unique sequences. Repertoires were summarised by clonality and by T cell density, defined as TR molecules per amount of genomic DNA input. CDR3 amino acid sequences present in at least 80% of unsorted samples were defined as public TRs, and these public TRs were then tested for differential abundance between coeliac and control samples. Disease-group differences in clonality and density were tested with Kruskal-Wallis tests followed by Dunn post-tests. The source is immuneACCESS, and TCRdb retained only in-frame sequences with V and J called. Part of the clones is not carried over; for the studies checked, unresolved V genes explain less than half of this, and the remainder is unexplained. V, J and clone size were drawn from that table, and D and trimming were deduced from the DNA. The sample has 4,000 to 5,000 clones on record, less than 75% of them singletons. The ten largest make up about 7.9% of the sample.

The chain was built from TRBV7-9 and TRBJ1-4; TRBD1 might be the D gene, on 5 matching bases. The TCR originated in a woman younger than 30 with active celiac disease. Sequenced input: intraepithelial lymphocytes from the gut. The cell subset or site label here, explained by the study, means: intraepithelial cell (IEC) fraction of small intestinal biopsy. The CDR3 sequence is CASSGGGEKLFF. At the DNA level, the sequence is TGTGCCAGCAGCGGGGGGGGAGAAAAACTGTTTTTT.